The 12 T cell receptor beta chains listed next were all sequenced from one sample in a study of T-cell memory formation after mild COVID-19. MiXCR, run by TCRdb on the 5' RACE reads, gives a single entry per CDR3 protein. The table includes roughly 450,000 distinct CDR3 sequences, about 20% detected once. Sequenced: PBMCs or a T cell subset sorted from them (not recorded which). The receptor source for this set is an adult woman who had mild COVID-19 (a few samples of this study predate the infection). Cell type and time point are not known.

The chain uses TRBV12-3 or TRBV12-4 and TRBJ1-1; 8 bases map to TRBD1. The V and J ends lost 3 bases and 3 bases, in that order; junction bases with no gene match: 3. The CDR3 contains 14 residues. The CDR3 nucleotides are TGTGCCAGCAGTTTTCGGACAGGGCACACTGAAGCTTTCTTT. It codes for CASSFRTGHTEAFF.

This clonotype was observed a handful of times. The V and J genes are TRBV27 and TRBJ2-1, with D tentatively TRBD2 (7 bases). There are 15 residues in the CDR3. V lost 1 base, J lost 5 bases, and 12 bases lay in between. Germline CDR1 is MNHEY and CDR2 is SMNVEV (reference sequence). The CDR3: CASSLYGGPNNEQFF. CDR3 in DNA: TGTGCCAGCAGTTTATACGGGGGGCCCAACAATGAGCAGTTCTTC.

V and J are TRBV4-1 and TRBJ2-2; 8 bases are a match to TRBD2. The CDR3 contains 17 residues. Unmatched junction bases numbered 10, after V lost 0 bases and J lost 7 bases. Per the germline V gene, CDR1 is MGHRA and CDR2 is YSYEKL. CDR3 DNA: TGCGCCAGCAGCCAAGATCGCCGAGCGGGAGTTTACGGGGAGCTGTTTTTT. Translated: CASSQDRRAGVYGELFF.

The chain combines TRBV2 with TRBJ2-3; 7 bases fit TRBD1. Trimming took 2 bases from V and 8 from J; bases not matched to a gene: 10. CDR3 length: 15 amino acids. Germline V gene lookup returns CDR1 SNHLY and CDR2 FYNNEI. CDR3 in DNA: TGTGCCAGCAGTGAAAAAGGGGGCCGGGTAGCTACGCAGTATTTT. Translating it yields CASSEKGGRVATQYF. Looking up the rest from reference TRBV2 and TRBJ2-3 gives the full variable domain: EPEVTQTPSHQVTQMGQEVILRCVPISNHLYFYWYRQILGQKVEFLVSFYNNEISEKSEIFDDQFSVERPDGSNFTLKIRSTKLEDSAMYFCASSEKGGRVATQYFGPGTRLTVL.

This clonotype was found many times. The chain carries TRBV12-3 or TRBV12-4 and TRBJ2-7; 9 nucleotides agree with TRBD2. The V and J ends lost 5 bases and 6 bases, in that order; junction bases with no gene match: 14. The CDR3 has 16 amino acids. Here the CDR3 reads CASSLTWRGGQPEQYF. For the CDR3, the DNA is TGTGCCAGCAGTCTTACTTGGCGGGGGGGCCAACCCGAGCAGTACTTC.

The chain uses TRBV10-3 and TRBJ2-5, with 8 bases that match TRBD2. The CDR3 spans 16 residues. V was pared by 3 bases and J by 3 bases, with 9 bases of the junction left unmatched. Germline V gene data show CDR1 as ENHRY and CDR2 as SYGVKD. CDR3 loop: CAISDYGGAVEETQYF. The CDR3 bases are TGTGCCATCAGTGATTACGGGGGGGCGGTCGAAGAGACCCAGTACTTC.

V usage is TRBV19 and J usage is TRBJ2-6, with D unclear. Germline V gene data show CDR1 as LNHDA and CDR2 as SQIVND (reference sequence). The CDR3 has 15 residues. V was trimmed by 5 bases and J by 0 bases, leaving 8 bases between them. The CDR3 sequence: CASSPSLSGANVLTF. CDR3 in DNA: TGTGCCAGTAGTCCCTCCCTCTCTGGGGCCAACGTCCTGACTTTC.

This sequence joins TRBV24-1 and TRBJ1-2; D is possibly TRBD1 (6 bases). This CDR3 is built from 13 residues. Germline V gene lookup returns CDR1 KGHDR and CDR2 SFDVKD. Trimming took 10 bases from V and 1 from J, leaving 12 bases between them. The CDR3 DNA follows: TGTGCCACTGAGGACAGCCGTAACTATGGCTACACCTTC. Translated: CATEDSRNYGYTF.

At least ten counts were recorded for this clonotype. The chain employs TRBV20-1 and TRBJ1-1; D ambiguous. The germline gives CDR1 DFQATT, CDR2 SNEGSKA (reference sequence). V lost 1 base to trimming and J lost 1 base, with 10 bases between them. CDR3 length equals 14 residues. The chain's CDR3 is CSARGHRTNTEAFF. CDR3 nucleotide sequence: TGCAGTGCTAGAGGACACCGCACGAACACTGAAGCTTTCTTT.

The chain has TRBV5-1 and TRBJ2-1; 8 positions agree with TRBD1. V lost 4 bases to trimming and J lost 8 bases; unmatched junction nucleotides: 11. This CDR3 region has 15 residues. Germline V CDR1 and CDR2: SGHRS, YFSETQ. DNA of the CDR3: TGCGCCAGCAGCGCAGGGACAGGCAATGTCGATGAGCAGTTCTTC. The encoded protein is CASSAGTGNVDEQFF.

The V and J genes are TRBV10-3 and TRBJ1-5; TRBD1 is a possible D gene (6 bases). The CDR3 covers 13 residues. Germline CDR1 and CDR2: ENHRY and SYGVKD. With 10 bases removed from V and 2 bases from J, the gap between germline ends came to 12 bases. The chain's CDR3 is CATRGAGNQPQHF. CDR3 in DNA: TGTGCCACCCGGGGGGCGGGCAATCAGCCCCAGCATTTT.

The rearrangement links TRBV5-1 to TRBJ2-1, with D tentatively TRBD2 (6 bases). The CDR3 runs 15 residues. Germline V gives CDR1 SGHRS, CDR2 YFSETQ. V was cut by 0 bases and J by 2 bases, with 9 bases left in between. The CDR3, as DNA: TGCGCCAGCAGCTTGGAGACGGGGGCCTACAATGAGCAGTTCTTC. Protein product: CASSLETGAYNEQFF.